The clone carrying this T cell receptor beta chain was recorded many times. Antigen specificity is unknown. One entry per CDR3 protein, called by TCRdb with MiXCR from the reads. Of just under 500,000 distinct CDR3 sequences listed, around a third are singletons. The CDR3 sequence is 12 residues long. The germline CDR1 and CDR2 sequences are SGHTA and FQGNSA. V was shortened by 2 bases and J by 12 bases, with 10 bases between the two germline ends. The data were obtained in a study of T cell repertoires in cytomegalovirus infection. Notes on the study in general: Dominating the ex vivo response were HLA-C-restricted CMV-specific TCR beta clonotypes. Public TCR beta family frequency separated CMV-and-HLA carriers, including in an independent cohort.

The source was cultured PBMCs, collected from culture after CMV antigen stimulation. The clonotype was recovered from a human donor in good health (CMV status not recorded). Some clones in this sample may be carry-over from other donors' samples. V gene TRBV7-2 combines with J gene TRBJ1-4; D gene uncertain. CDR3 in amino acids: CASSLTVGELFF. The CDR3 DNA follows: TGTGCCAGCAGCTTAACGGTTGGGGAACTGTTTTTT.